This T cell receptor (beta chain) was recovered during a study of Ad26.COV2.S vaccination and SARS-CoV-2 variants. At the level of the study: Donor was in the COV1001 Ad26.COV2.S trial arm.

V lost 1 base, J lost 5 bases, and 15 bases lay in between. Germline CDR1 and CDR2: LNHDA and SQIVND (reference sequence). This CDR3 contains 16 residues. Only in-frame clones appear in the TCRdb table, and some are missing; sequencing was by immunoSEQ multiplex PCR. The table has hundreds of thousands of clones, 89% seen once. Documented treatment: some 20 received Ad26.COV2.S at low or high dose, single or two shots; a few received placebo; per-sample allocation not given. Material that was analyzed had been drawn on day 63 after the first vaccine or placebo injection. This clonotype originated in a person between 18 and 65 years old who received the Ad26.COV2.S COVID-19 vaccine or a placebo. The sample in question was peripheral blood, obtained in a trial of Ad26.COV2.S vaccine versus placebo. V is TRBV19 and J is TRBJ2-1, with a tentative D call TRBD2 (5 bases). CDR3 bases: TGTGCCAGTAGTATAGTGTCTAGCCGTTACGACAATGAGCAGTTCTTC. Protein: CASSIVSSRYDNEQFF.